This T cell receptor (beta chain) was recovered during a study of vaccination effects on CD4 cells after COVID-19. Assay: immunoSEQ multiplex PCR; the TCRdb copy retains only in-frame clones and omits some. This table has over 50,000 clones, 80% to 90% appearing once. After expansion with viral peptide pools in the ViraFEST assay, antigen-specific CD4+ T cells were sequenced. It was after approximately 11 days of culture that CD4+ T cells were isolated. This clone was recorded a few times. The antigen remains undetermined. Per germline, CDR1 SGHDN and CDR2 FVKESK. The CDR3 length is 14 residues. Trimming took 7 bases from V and 7 from J, leaving 17 bases between them.

The sample was CD4+ T cells from PBMCs cultured with HCoV-229E spike peptides, taken before COVID-19 vaccination. The genes are TRBV14 and TRBJ2-1; D is possibly TRBD1 (6 bases). The receptor was isolated from a human donor who received a COVID-19 vaccine. Here the CDR3 reads CASNRVGAANEQFF. CDR3 in DNA: TGTGCCAGCAACCGGGTGGGGGCGGCGAATGAGCAGTTCTTC.